The 22 T cell receptor beta chains given below trace back to one sample, sequenced in a study of T-cell memory formation after mild COVID-19. TCRdb itself ran the 5' RACE reads through MiXCR, one entry per CDR3 protein. The sample lists approximately 150,000 distinct CDR3 sequences; more than 14% were seen once. The sequencing sample was made of PBMCs or a T cell subset sorted from them (not recorded which). These receptors were obtained from an adult woman who had mild COVID-19 (a few samples of this study predate the infection). Cell type and time point are not known.

This clonotype was detected only a few times. The genes are TRBV20-1 and TRBJ2-7, with a possible D match to TRBD1 (6 bases). Between the trimmed V and J ends, which lost 2 bases and 6 bases, there was a span of 17 bases. The CDR3 spans 14 residues. Per the germline V gene, CDR1 is DFQATT and CDR2 is SNEGSKA (reference sequence). For the CDR3, the DNA is TGCAGTGCTAGAAAGGACAGTTCAAGGGGCGAGCAGTACTTC. Protein product: CSARKDSSRGEQYF.

The V call is TRBV4-3, the J call TRBJ2-1, with 7 bases fitting TRBD2. This CDR3 spans 16 amino acids. The J segment lost 2 bases and the V segment lost 4 bases, leaving 8 bases of the junction unmatched. The germline V gene encodes CDR1 LGHNA and CDR2 YSLEER. The CDR3 loop reads CASSPHGAGAYNEQFF. As DNA, the CDR3 is TGCGCCAGCAGCCCTCATGGTGCGGGGGCCTACAATGAGCAGTTCTTC.

The chain joins TRBV2 to TRBJ2-3; 10 positions match TRBD2. The CDR3 has 16 amino acids. The germline V gene encodes CDR1 SNHLY and CDR2 FYNNEI. Germline trimming cut 3 bases from V and 5 bases from J; bases unmatched to any gene: 8. The DNA of the CDR3 is TGTGCCAGCAGTGATTGGAGCGGGGGGGCCGTAGATACGCAGTATTTT. This sequence encodes CASSDWSGGAVDTQYF. Together with reference TRBV2 and TRBJ2-3, the CDR3 gives the full variable domain: EPEVTQTPSHQVTQMGQEVILRCVPISNHLYFYWYRQILGQKVEFLVSFYNNEISEKSEIFDDQFSVERPDGSNFTLKIRSTKLEDSAMYFCASSDWSGGAVDTQYFGPGTRLTVL.

The rearrangement uses TRBV9 and TRBJ2-7, with TRBD2 identical over 7 bases. CDR3 length: 15 residues. Germline V gives CDR1 SGDLS, CDR2 YYNGEE. With 0 bases clipped from V and 2 bases from J, the junction kept 5 bases outside the gene matches. For the CDR3, the DNA is TGTGCCAGCAGCGTAGCGGAGGGAGGGCCCTACGAGCAGTACTTC. Protein product: CASSVAEGGPYEQYF.

This clonotype was detected only a few times. The V gene is TRBV7-6, the J gene TRBJ2-2; 8 bases agree with TRBD2. Germline V gives CDR1 SGHVS, CDR2 FNYEAQ. The CDR3 runs 15 residues. Losses at the gene ends were 0 bases for V and 7 bases for J; bases not matched to a gene: 4. The CDR3 DNA follows: TGTGCCAGCAGCTTAGCCTTGACTAGCGTCGGGGAGCTGTTTTTT. It yields the protein CASSLALTSVGELFF.

The chain recombines TRBV19 with TRBJ2-5; the D gene is possibly TRBD1 (5 bases). V dropped 4 bases and J dropped 1 base, with 10 bases sitting between them. The CDR3 loop spans 14 amino acids. In germline, CDR1 is LNHDA, CDR2 SQIVND (reference sequence). The CDR3 spells CASSTRTFQETQYF. In nucleotides, the CDR3 is TGTGCCAGTAGTACGCGGACATTCCAAGAGACCCAGTACTTC.

The chain couples TRBV7-2 to TRBJ2-1; maybe TRBD2 (6 bases). V was cut by 5 bases and J by 7 bases, with 21 bases left in between. The CDR3 consists of 16 residues. CDR1 and CDR2 (germline): SGHTA, FQGNSA. The CDR3 nucleotides are TGTGCCAGCAGCATCCGCCCGGGACTTCAACGGAATGAGCAGTTCTTC. Translation: CASSIRPGLQRNEQFF. The complete variable domain, with remaining parts taken from reference TRBV7-2 and TRBJ2-1, reads GAGVSQSPSNKVTEKGKDVELRCDPISGHTALYWYRQSLGQGLEFLIYFQGNSAPDKSGLPSDRFSAERTGGSVSTLTIQRTQQEDSAVYLCASSIRPGLQRNEQFFGPGTRLTVL.

The chain employs TRBV11-2 and TRBJ1-6, with a tentative D call TRBD1 (5 bases). With 2 bases removed from V and 8 bases from J, the gap between germline ends came to 13 bases. The germline V gene encodes CDR1 SGHAT and CDR2 FQNNGV. This CDR3 region has 15 residues. In nucleotides, the CDR3 is TGTGCCAGCAGCTTAAACACAGGTTCCTATTCACCCCTCCACTTT. Its protein product is CASSLNTGSYSPLHF.

The sample holds a few counts of this clonotype. V and J are TRBV7-9 and TRBJ1-1, with D possibly TRBD1 on 6 matching bases. Germline lookup yields CDR1 SEHNR and CDR2 FQNEAQ (reference sequence). V lost 8 bases to trimming and J lost 1 base, with 14 bases between them. This CDR3 is built from 14 residues. CDR3 loop: CASARDIWNTEAFF. For the CDR3, the DNA is TGTGCCAGCGCCAGGGACATTTGGAACACTGAAGCTTTCTTT.

The chain is built from TRBV15 and TRBJ2-1; D possibly matches TRBD1 or TRBD2 (7 bases each). Trimming stripped 4 bases from V and 0 bases from J, with 25 bases between. This CDR3 is 20 amino acids long. CDR1 LNHNV and CDR2 YYDKDF come from the germline V gene (reference sequence). The CDR3, as DNA: TGTGCCACCAGCATGTGGGAGGGGGTCAGGGGGACCCTCTCCTACAATGAGCAGTTCTTC. Translated: CATSMWEGVRGTLSYNEQFF. Together with reference TRBV15 and TRBJ2-1, the CDR3 gives the full variable domain: DAMVIQNPRYQVTQFGKPVTLSCSQTLNHNVMYWYQQKSSQAPKLLFHYYDKDFNNEADTPDNFQSRRPNTSFCFLDIRSPGLGDTAMYLCATSMWEGVRGTLSYNEQFFGPGTRLTVL.

This clonotype showed up just a few times. V is TRBV6-2 or TRBV6-3 and J is TRBJ2-5; D is possibly TRBD2 (6 bases). The germline V gene has CDR1 MNHEY and CDR2 SVGEGT. The CDR3 is made up of 13 amino acids. Trimming took off 2 bases at V and 5 bases at J, with 9 bases between the two ends. CDR3 DNA: TGTGCCAGCAGTTACCCCGGGAGTGAGACCCAGTACTTC. Translated: CASSYPGSETQYF.

This sequence joins TRBV12-3 or TRBV12-4 and TRBJ1-6; possible D gene TRBD1, 5 bases. The CDR3 consists of 15 residues. V was shortened by 5 bases and J by 6 bases, with 14 bases between the two germline ends. CDR3 loop: CASSRQGGGNSPLHF. CDR3 bases: TGTGCCAGCAGTCGTCAGGGTGGAGGTAATTCACCCCTCCACTTT.

The genes are TRBV5-1 and TRBJ2-7, with 8 bases aligning to TRBD1. The trim removed 0 bases at V and 6 bases at J, leaving 8 bases unmatched. Per germline, CDR1 SGHRS and CDR2 YFSETQ. There are 15 residues in the CDR3. The CDR3 region is CASSLGGQGALEQYF. The CDR3 DNA is TGCGCCAGCAGCTTGGGGGGGCAGGGGGCCCTCGAGCAGTACTTC.

In its sample, this clonotype was seen a few times. The chain couples TRBV2 to TRBJ1-2, with 7 bases lining up with TRBD1. Trimming at V came to 11 bases and at J to 3 bases, leaving 3 bases not matched to a gene. This CDR3 has 11 amino acids. Germline loops: CDR1 SNHLY, CDR2 FYNNEI. The chain's CDR3 is CACTGDYGYTF. As DNA, the CDR3 is TGTGCCTGCACAGGGGACTATGGCTACACCTTC. Based on the CDR3 plus reference TRBV2 and TRBJ1-2, the full variable domain is EPEVTQTPSHQVTQMGQEVILRCVPISNHLYFYWYRQILGQKVEFLVSFYNNEISEKSEIFDDQFSVERPDGSNFTLKIRSTKLEDSAMYFCACTGDYGYTFGSGTRLTVV.

The chain combines TRBV24-1 with TRBJ2-3, with TRBD2 identical over 9 bases. The junction had 8 bases not matched to a gene; V was cut back by 4 bases and J by 1 base. The CDR3 length is 17 residues. Germline CDR1 KGHDR, CDR2 SFDVKD. This chain's CDR3 is CATSDPDLAGGTDTQYF. Written as DNA, the CDR3 is TGTGCCACCAGTGACCCCGACTTAGCGGGGGGCACAGATACGCAGTATTTT.

The sample holds many counts of this clonotype. The chain couples TRBV12-3 or TRBV12-4 to TRBJ2-1; 7 bases line up with TRBD1. The V segment lost 5 bases and the J segment 8 bases; nucleotides outside the gene matches: 15. The CDR3 extends over 16 amino acids. CDR3 sequence: CASSMGQFPASYEQFF. DNA of the CDR3: TGTGCCAGCAGTATGGGACAGTTCCCCGCATCATATGAGCAGTTCTTC.

This clonotype was detected only a few times. The CDR3 region is CASSSGTLSYNSPLHF. CDR3 sequence (DNA): TGCGCCAGCAGTTCCGGGACCTTATCCTATAATTCACCCCTCCACTTT. V gene TRBV5-1 combines with J gene TRBJ1-6; weak D call: TRBD1 (5 bases). This CDR3 comprises 16 residues. Deletions cut 5 bases from V and 1 base from J, with 13 bases between. The V gene's germline CDR1 is SGHRS and CDR2 YFSETQ.

This clonotype has more than one count but fewer than ten. The chain links TRBV10-3 to TRBJ2-5; 7 bases fit TRBD1. This CDR3 has 12 amino acids. Germline CDR1 reads ENHRY; CDR2 reads SYGVKD. V lost 10 bases, J lost 3 bases, and 5 bases stayed unmatched. The CDR3 region is CATGQDKETQYF. The DNA for the CDR3 is TGTGCCACTGGACAGGACAAAGAGACCCAGTACTTC.

The chain combines TRBV6-2 or TRBV6-3 with TRBJ2-6; the match to TRBD1 covers 11 bases. The trim removed 4 bases at V and 2 bases at J, leaving 4 bases unmatched. This CDR3 region has 17 residues. Germline CDR1 reads MNHEY; CDR2 reads SVGEGT. CDR3 residues: CASSWDRGGPGANVLTF. The CDR3 DNA reads as TGTGCCAGCAGTTGGGACAGGGGGGGACCTGGGGCCAACGTCCTGACTTTC.

This clonotype was observed a handful of times. The CDR3 sequence is CASSLADGPYGYTF. The CDR3 DNA follows: TGCGCCAGCAGCTTGGCCGACGGCCCCTATGGCTACACCTTC. The chain has TRBV5-1 and TRBJ1-2; the D is unclear. Germline values: CDR1 SGHRS, CDR2 YFSETQ. This CDR3 region has 14 residues. V dropped 0 bases and J dropped 4 bases, with 10 bases sitting between them.

The V gene is TRBV24-1, the J gene TRBJ1-5; D ambiguous. The length of the CDR3 is 13 residues. The V gene lost 4 bases and the J gene lost 7 bases, with 10 bases spanning the gap. Germline CDR1 KGHDR, CDR2 SFDVKD. The CDR3 loop reads CATSEENGQPQHF. For the CDR3, the DNA is TGTGCCACCAGTGAGGAGAACGGGCAGCCCCAGCATTTT.

The gene calls are TRBV20-1 and TRBJ1-3, with no clear D. The length of the CDR3 is 14 residues. Trimming removed 6 bases at V and 0 bases at J, with 12 bases between. Germline V CDR1 and CDR2: DFQATT, SNEGSKA (reference sequence). The CDR3 sequence is CSASRGNSGNTIYF. As DNA, the CDR3 is TGCAGTGCCTCTCGGGGTAACTCTGGAAACACCATATATTTT.